These T cell receptor beta chains were read from a single sample in a study of early stage breast cancer tumors. Generated by immunoSEQ multiplex PCR, the TCRdb table keeps only in-frame clones and is missing some. Of fewer than 70,000 clones in the sample, 80% were seen once. Source material: blood. The source is a person aged 40 to 50 with breast cancer. Both conserved end residues are part of each CDR3. D genes are given only for firm matches. A row's size may be missing; if present it is once, few, many or a size class.

len: 15; d_gene: -; j_gene: TRBJ2-1; abundance: -; v_gene: TRBV6-5; CDR3nt: TGTGCCAGCAGTTACTCCGGGACACATTACAATGAGCAGTTCTTC; CDR3aa: CASSYSGTHYNEQFF
len: 14; d_gene: -; j_gene: TRBJ1-5; abundance: -; v_gene: TRBV5-1; CDR3nt: TGCGCCAGCAGCTCGGGACAATCGAATCAGCCCCAGCATTTT; CDR3aa: CASSSGQSNQPQHF
len: 13; d_gene: -; j_gene: TRBJ2-7; abundance: few; v_gene: TRBV18; CDR3nt: TGTGCCAGCTCACCCCTCGAGGGAGGCGAGCAGTACTTC; CDR3aa: CASSPLEGGEQYF
len: 15; d_gene: TRBD1; j_gene: TRBJ2-2; abundance: -; v_gene: TRBV27; CDR3nt: TGTGCCAGCAGTGTGGACAGGGGAGGCACCGGGGAGCTGTTTTTT; CDR3aa: CASSVDRGGTGELFF
len: 15; d_gene: TRBD2; j_gene: TRBJ2-3; abundance: few; v_gene: TRBV5-4; CDR3nt: TGTGCCAGCAGCCTGGGAGGGGCGAGCACAGATACGCAGTATTTT; CDR3aa: CASSLGGASTDTQYF
len: 12; d_gene: TRBD1; j_gene: TRBJ2-1; abundance: -; v_gene: TRBV28; CDR3nt: TGTGCCAGCAGACAGGGGGCGTATGAGCAGTTCTTC; CDR3aa: CASRQGAYEQFF
len: 15; d_gene: -; j_gene: TRBJ1-1; abundance: -; v_gene: TRBV10-3; CDR3nt: TGTGCCATCAGAGATACCGGAAACGGGAACACTGAAGCTTTCTTT; CDR3aa: CAIRDTGNGNTEAFF
len: 15; d_gene: -; j_gene: TRBJ2-7; abundance: -; v_gene: TRBV6-1; CDR3nt: TGTGCCAGCAGGGTAGCCCCTGGCCTGTCCTACGAGCAGTACTTC; CDR3aa: CASRVAPGLSYEQYF
len: 14; d_gene: -; j_gene: TRBJ1-1; abundance: -; v_gene: TRBV7-9; CDR3nt: TGTGCCAGCGGGGGTCGGAGGGGGAACACTGAAGCTTTCTTT; CDR3aa: CASGGRRGNTEAFF
len: 18; d_gene: TRBD1; j_gene: TRBJ2-6; abundance: once; v_gene: TRBV18; CDR3nt: TGTGCCAGCTCACTGTGGGACAGGGTGAGCTCTGGGGCCAACGTCCTGACTTTC; CDR3aa: CASSLWDRVSSGANVLTF
len: 14; d_gene: -; j_gene: TRBJ2-5; abundance: -; v_gene: TRBV28; CDR3nt: TGTGCCAGCAGTTCACAGGCCGGCCAAGAGACCCAGTACTTC; CDR3aa: CASSSQAGQETQYF
len: 13; d_gene: -; j_gene: TRBJ2-6; abundance: -; v_gene: TRBV28; CDR3nt: TGTGCCAGCAGTTTAGCTGGGGCCAACGTCCTGACTTTC; CDR3aa: CASSLAGANVLTF
len: 15; d_gene: -; j_gene: TRBJ1-2; abundance: -; v_gene: TRBV27; CDR3nt: TGTGCCAGCAGTTTATCGACAGGCCCCTCGGGCGGCTACACCTTC; CDR3aa: CASSLSTGPSGGYTF
len: 16; d_gene: -; j_gene: TRBJ2-5; abundance: -; v_gene: TRBV11-2; CDR3nt: TGTGCCAGCAGCTTAGGGTTCGGGACGGGGCAAGAGACCCAGTACTTC; CDR3aa: CASSLGFGTGQETQYF
len: 13; d_gene: TRBD1; j_gene: TRBJ1-2; abundance: -; v_gene: TRBV19; CDR3nt: TGTGCCAGTACCGACCGGGACAGATTCGGGTGCACCTTC; CDR3aa: CASTDRDRFGCTF
len: 15; d_gene: TRBD1; j_gene: TRBJ1-5; abundance: few; v_gene: TRBV9; CDR3nt: TGTGCCAGCAGCAGAACAGGGGCGCTTAATCGGCCCCAGCATTTT; CDR3aa: CASSRTGALNRPQHF
len: 17; d_gene: TRBD2; j_gene: TRBJ2-1; abundance: -; v_gene: TRBV28; CDR3nt: TGTGCCAGCAGCCCCCCGGGGGAGCGGGACCAAACCATTGGGCAGTTCTTC; CDR3aa: CASSPPGERDQTIGQFF
len: 16; d_gene: TRBD2; j_gene: TRBJ2-1; abundance: -; v_gene: TRBV27; CDR3nt: TGTGCCAGCAGTCCTACCGCGAGCGGGAGGGACAATGAGCAGTTCTTC; CDR3aa: CASSPTASGRDNEQFF
len: 13; d_gene: -; j_gene: TRBJ1-1; abundance: -; v_gene: TRBV7-6; CDR3nt: TGTGCCAGCAGCCGACAAGAGAACACTGAAGCTTTCTTT; CDR3aa: CASSRQENTEAFF
len: 12; d_gene: -; j_gene: TRBJ2-5; abundance: -; v_gene: TRBV2; CDR3nt: TGTGCCAGCAGTGTAGTCCAAGAGACCCAGTACTTC; CDR3aa: CASSVVQETQYF
len: 11; d_gene: -; j_gene: TRBJ1-1; abundance: few; v_gene: TRBV2; CDR3nt: TGTGCCAGCAGCCAGGCCGATGAAGCTTTCTTT; CDR3aa: CASSQADEAFF
len: 14; d_gene: -; j_gene: TRBJ1-1; abundance: -; v_gene: TRBV6-1; CDR3nt: TGTGCCAGCACTCCGCTAGCAAACCAGGGTTGGGCTTTCTTT; CDR3aa: CASTPLANQGWAFF
len: 19; d_gene: -; j_gene: TRBJ2-2; abundance: -; v_gene: TRBV5-1; CDR3nt: TGCGCCAGCAGCTTGGCCCACAAGCTCCGGGACACGAACACCGGGGAGCTGTTTTTT; CDR3aa: CASSLAHKLRDTNTGELFF
len: 14; d_gene: TRBD2; j_gene: TRBJ2-5; abundance: -; v_gene: TRBV28; CDR3nt: TGTGCCAGCAGTTTACTAGCGGGAGGAGAGACCCAGTACTTC; CDR3aa: CASSLLAGGETQYF
len: 13; d_gene: TRBD1; j_gene: TRBJ2-5; abundance: -; v_gene: TRBV29-1; CDR3nt: TGCAGCGTTACCGGGACAGCGAGGGAGACCCAGTACTTC; CDR3aa: CSVTGTARETQYF
len: 16; d_gene: TRBD1; j_gene: TRBJ2-2; abundance: -; v_gene: TRBV7-6; CDR3nt: TGTGCCAGCAGCCAATCCCGGGACAGGCCCACCGGGGAGCTGTTTTTT; CDR3aa: CASSQSRDRPTGELFF
len: 13; d_gene: TRBD1; j_gene: TRBJ1-1; abundance: -; v_gene: TRBV13; CDR3nt: TGTGCCAGCAGCTCACAGGGGGCTGGTGAAGCTTTCTTT; CDR3aa: CASSSQGAGEAFF
len: 15; d_gene: TRBD1; j_gene: TRBJ1-1; abundance: -; v_gene: TRBV10-1; CDR3nt: TGCGCCAGCAGTGACCGGACAGGGGCTATGGGTGAAGCTTTCTTT; CDR3aa: CASSDRTGAMGEAFF
len: 16; d_gene: TRBD2; j_gene: TRBJ2-1; abundance: -; v_gene: TRBV5-1; CDR3nt: TGCGCCAGCAGCTTGGTAGCTAGCGGGGAATACAATGAGCAGTTCTTC; CDR3aa: CASSLVASGEYNEQFF
len: 15; d_gene: -; j_gene: TRBJ2-1; abundance: -; v_gene: TRBV7-2; CDR3nt: TGTGCCAGCAGCCAGAGCCGGAGCACTTACAATGAGCAGTTCTTC; CDR3aa: CASSQSRSTYNEQFF
len: 15; d_gene: -; j_gene: TRBJ1-4; abundance: -; v_gene: TRBV7-6; CDR3nt: TGTGCCAGCAGCCCCAGGTGGGGTACTAATGAAAAACTGTTTTTT; CDR3aa: CASSPRWGTNEKLFF
len: 12; d_gene: -; j_gene: TRBJ2-7; abundance: -; v_gene: TRBV5-1; CDR3nt: TGCGCCAGCAGCTCGACTATATCCGAGCAGTACTTC; CDR3aa: CASSSTISEQYF
len: 12; d_gene: -; j_gene: TRBJ1-3; abundance: -; v_gene: TRBV13; CDR3nt: TGTGCCAGCAGCGTAGGGGGAAACACCATATATTTT; CDR3aa: CASSVGGNTIYF
len: 12; d_gene: -; j_gene: TRBJ2-5; abundance: -; v_gene: TRBV18; CDR3nt: TGTGCCAGCTCACCACCGGTGGAGGCCCAGTACTTC; CDR3aa: CASSPPVEAQYF
len: 17; d_gene: TRBD1; j_gene: TRBJ1-5; abundance: -; v_gene: TRBV28; CDR3nt: TGTGCCAGCACCCCTCCTCCGGGACAGGGTTCCAATCAGCCCCAGCATTTT; CDR3aa: CASTPPPGQGSNQPQHF
len: 12; d_gene: -; j_gene: TRBJ1-5; abundance: -; v_gene: TRBV11-2; CDR3nt: TGTGCCAGCAGCTCACAAAATCAGCCCCAGCATTTT; CDR3aa: CASSSQNQPQHF
len: 15; d_gene: -; j_gene: TRBJ2-1; abundance: -; v_gene: TRBV7-8; CDR3nt: TGTGCCAGCAGCTTAGCCGAGGGCACCTACAATGAGCAGTTCTTC; CDR3aa: CASSLAEGTYNEQFF
len: 16; d_gene: -; j_gene: TRBJ1-2; abundance: -; v_gene: TRBV29-1; CDR3nt: TGCAGCGTTGAAGCTCCCCCGGGGGGGGCGCTCTATGGCTACACCTTC; CDR3aa: CSVEAPPGGALYGYTF
len: 12; d_gene: -; j_gene: TRBJ1-2; abundance: -; v_gene: TRBV28; CDR3nt: TGTGCCACCGAAAGAGAAGGCTATGGCTACACCTTC; CDR3aa: CATEREGYGYTF
len: 13; d_gene: -; j_gene: TRBJ2-7; abundance: -; v_gene: TRBV21-1; CDR3nt: TGTGCCAGCAGCAAAGTCGGCAGCTACGAGCAGTACTTC; CDR3aa: CASSKVGSYEQYF
len: 16; d_gene: TRBD1; j_gene: TRBJ2-5; abundance: -; v_gene: TRBV4-1; CDR3nt: TGCGCCAGCAGCCAAGGACAGGGGCCCTACCAAGAGACCCAGTACTTC; CDR3aa: CASSQGQGPYQETQYF
len: 12; d_gene: -; j_gene: TRBJ2-5; abundance: -; v_gene: TRBV10-3; CDR3nt: TGTGCCATCAGTGGATTGGAAGAGACCCAGTACTTC; CDR3aa: CAISGLEETQYF
len: 14; d_gene: -; j_gene: TRBJ1-2; abundance: few; v_gene: TRBV10-3; CDR3nt: TGTGCCATCAGTGAGACAGCCCTAGGATATGGCTACACCTTC; CDR3aa: CAISETALGYGYTF
len: 15; d_gene: -; j_gene: TRBJ1-1; abundance: -; v_gene: TRBV30; CDR3nt: TGTGCCTGGAGTGTAGGGGGACGCACGAACACTGAAGCTTTCTTT; CDR3aa: CAWSVGGRTNTEAFF
len: 13; d_gene: TRBD1; j_gene: TRBJ2-7; abundance: -; v_gene: TRBV27; CDR3nt: TGTGCCAGCGCCCGGACAGGGTCCTACGAGCAGTACTTC; CDR3aa: CASARTGSYEQYF